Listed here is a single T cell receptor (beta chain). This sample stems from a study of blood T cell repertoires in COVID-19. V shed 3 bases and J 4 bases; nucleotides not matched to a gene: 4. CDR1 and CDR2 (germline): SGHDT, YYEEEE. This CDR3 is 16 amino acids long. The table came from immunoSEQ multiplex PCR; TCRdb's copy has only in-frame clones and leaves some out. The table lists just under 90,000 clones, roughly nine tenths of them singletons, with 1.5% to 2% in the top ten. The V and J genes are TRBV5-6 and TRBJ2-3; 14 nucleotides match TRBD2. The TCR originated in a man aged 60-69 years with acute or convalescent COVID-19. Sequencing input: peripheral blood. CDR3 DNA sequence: TGTGCCAGCAGCTGGGGGACTAGCGGGAGCTCAGATACGCAGTATTTT. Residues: CASSWGTSGSSDTQYF.